This T cell receptor beta chain was identified during a study of shared clonotypes between healthy human individuals. Looking at the study overall: CD4 naive cells filled three plates per donor, CD4 memory three, CD8 naive two and CD8 memory one.

Cells designated naive CD8 were CD45RO-negative and were positively selected for CCR7, with terminally differentiated effector memory CD45RA+ cells excluded. Only Caucasian adults living in Nashville, Tennessee served as donors. Repertoires were generated with immunoSEQ multiplex PCR, while TCRdb's copy carries only in-frame clones and drops some. This sample has 630,000 or so clones, with nearly 98% found just once. The sequence was collected from a man aged 25-45 years in good health. What was sequenced was naive CD8+ T cells sorted from blood.

DNA of the CDR3: TGTGCCAGCAGCTTAACCACTCCGGGACAGGGCCCCAATCAGCCCCAGCATTTT. Protein: CASSLTTPGQGPNQPQHF. This sequence joins TRBV11-3 and TRBJ1-5; 9 nucleotides align to TRBD1. There are 18 residues in the CDR3. The ends lost 2 bases at V and 3 bases at J; junction bases unmatched: 11. Per germline, CDR1 SGHNT and CDR2 YENEEA. Using reference TRBV11-3 and TRBJ1-5 for the parts outside the CDR3, the full variable domain is EAGVVQSPRYKIIEKKQPVAFWCNPISGHNTLYWYLQNLGQGPELLIRYENEEAVDDSQLPKDRFSAERLKGVDSTLKIQPAELGDSAVYLCASSLTTPGQGPNQPQHFGDGTRLSIL.